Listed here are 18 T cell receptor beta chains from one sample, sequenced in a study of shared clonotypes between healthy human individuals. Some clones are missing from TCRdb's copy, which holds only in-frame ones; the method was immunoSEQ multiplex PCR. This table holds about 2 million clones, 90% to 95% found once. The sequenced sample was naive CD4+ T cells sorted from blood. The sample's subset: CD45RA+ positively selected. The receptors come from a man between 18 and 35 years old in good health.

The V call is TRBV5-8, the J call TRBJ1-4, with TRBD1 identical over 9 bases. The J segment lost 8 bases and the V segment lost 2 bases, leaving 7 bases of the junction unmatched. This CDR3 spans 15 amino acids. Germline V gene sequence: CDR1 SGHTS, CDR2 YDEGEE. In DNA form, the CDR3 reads TGTGCCAGCAGCTTCTACAGGGGGCTGGGGGAAAAACTGTTTTTT. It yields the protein CASSFYRGLGEKLFF.

CDR3 bases: TGTGCCAGCAGCTTGCCGAGCGGGCAGCAGGATGGCTACACCTTC. It specifies CASSLPSGQQDGYTF. The chain couples TRBV5-6 to TRBJ1-2; no definite D call. This CDR3 comprises 15 residues. Trimming left V 1 base short and J 6 bases short, with 16 bases between. Germline CDR1 and CDR2: SGHDT and YYEEEE.

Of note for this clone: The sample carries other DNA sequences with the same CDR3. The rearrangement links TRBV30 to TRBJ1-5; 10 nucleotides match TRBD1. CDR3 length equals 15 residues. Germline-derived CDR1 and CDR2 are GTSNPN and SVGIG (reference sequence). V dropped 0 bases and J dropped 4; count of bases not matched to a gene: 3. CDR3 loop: CAWSVRTGGNQPQHF. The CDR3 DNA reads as TGTGCCTGGAGTGTACGGACAGGGGGGAATCAGCCCCAGCATTTT. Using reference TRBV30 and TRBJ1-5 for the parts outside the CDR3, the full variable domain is SQTIHQWPATLVQPVGSPLSLECTVEGTSNPNLYWYRQAAGRGLQLLFYSVGIGQISSEVPQNLSASRPQDRQFILSSKKLLLSDSGFYLCAWSVRTGGNQPQHFGDGTRLSIL.

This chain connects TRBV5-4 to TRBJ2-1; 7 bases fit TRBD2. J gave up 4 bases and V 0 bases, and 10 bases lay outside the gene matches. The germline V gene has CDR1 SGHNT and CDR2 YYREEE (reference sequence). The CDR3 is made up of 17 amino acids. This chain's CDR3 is CASSLEMKSSGYNEQFF. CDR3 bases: TGTGCCAGCAGCTTGGAGATGAAGTCTAGCGGTTACAATGAGCAGTTCTTC.

CDR3 bases: TGTGCCAGCACCCAAAGGGGTGGGGCCAACGTCCTGACTTTC. Residues: CASTQRGGANVLTF. The chain carries TRBV6-5 and TRBJ2-6; D is possibly TRBD1 (5 bases). The germline gives CDR1 MNHEY, CDR2 SVGAGI. The CDR3 contains 14 residues. Between the trimmed V and J ends, which lost 7 bases and 3 bases, there was a span of 10 bases.

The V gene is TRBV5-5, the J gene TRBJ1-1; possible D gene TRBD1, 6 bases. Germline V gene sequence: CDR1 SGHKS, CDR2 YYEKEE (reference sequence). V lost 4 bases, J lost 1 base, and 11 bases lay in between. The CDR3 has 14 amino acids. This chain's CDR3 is CASSLLTGNTEAFF. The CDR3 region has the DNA TGTGCCAGCAGCCTGCTGACAGGGAACACTGAAGCTTTCTTT.

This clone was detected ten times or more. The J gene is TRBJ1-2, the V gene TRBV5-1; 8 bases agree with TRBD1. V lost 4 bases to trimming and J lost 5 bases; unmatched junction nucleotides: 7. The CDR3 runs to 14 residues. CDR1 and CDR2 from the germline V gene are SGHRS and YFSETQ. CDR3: CASSATGEKYGYTF. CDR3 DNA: TGCGCCAGCAGCGCGACAGGGGAGAAATATGGCTACACCTTC.

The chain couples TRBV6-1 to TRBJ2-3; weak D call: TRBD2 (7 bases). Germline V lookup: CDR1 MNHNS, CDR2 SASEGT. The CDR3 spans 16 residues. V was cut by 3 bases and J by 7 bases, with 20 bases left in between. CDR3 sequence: CASSDVPGRGLNTQYF. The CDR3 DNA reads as TGTGCCAGCAGTGATGTTCCCGGGCGGGGGCTAAATACGCAGTATTTT.

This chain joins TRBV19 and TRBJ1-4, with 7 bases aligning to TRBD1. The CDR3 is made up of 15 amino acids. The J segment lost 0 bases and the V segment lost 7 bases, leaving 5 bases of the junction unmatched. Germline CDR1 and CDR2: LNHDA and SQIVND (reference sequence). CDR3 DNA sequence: TGTGCCAGTAATAACAGGGGTTCAACTAATGAAAAACTGTTTTTT. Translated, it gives CASNNRGSTNEKLFF.

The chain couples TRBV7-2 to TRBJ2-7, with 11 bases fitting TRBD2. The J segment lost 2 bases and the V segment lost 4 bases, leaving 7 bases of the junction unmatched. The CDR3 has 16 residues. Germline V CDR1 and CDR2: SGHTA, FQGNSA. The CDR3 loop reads CASSWGLADHPYEQYF. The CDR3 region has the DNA TGTGCCAGCAGCTGGGGACTAGCGGACCATCCCTACGAGCAGTACTTC.

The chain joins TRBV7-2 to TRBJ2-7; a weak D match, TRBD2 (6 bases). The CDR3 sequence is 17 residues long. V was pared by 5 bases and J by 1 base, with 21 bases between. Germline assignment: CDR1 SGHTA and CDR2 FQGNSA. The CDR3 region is CASSLFGSQLGSYEQYF. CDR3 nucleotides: TGTGCCAGCAGCCTATTCGGGAGTCAGTTGGGGTCCTACGAGCAGTACTTC.

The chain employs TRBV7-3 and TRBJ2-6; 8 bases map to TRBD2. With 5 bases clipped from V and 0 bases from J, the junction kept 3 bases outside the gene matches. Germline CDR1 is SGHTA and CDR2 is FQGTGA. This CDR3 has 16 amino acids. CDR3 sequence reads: CASSPGGTSGANVLTF. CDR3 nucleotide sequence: TGTGCCAGCAGCCCGGGAGGGACCTCTGGGGCCAACGTCCTGACTTTC.

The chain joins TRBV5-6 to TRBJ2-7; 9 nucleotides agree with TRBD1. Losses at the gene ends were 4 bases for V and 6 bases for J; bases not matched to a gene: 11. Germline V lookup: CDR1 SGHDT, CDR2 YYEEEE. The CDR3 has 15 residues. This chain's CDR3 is CASSHPGQGFSEQYF. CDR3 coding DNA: TGTGCCAGCAGCCACCCGGGACAGGGTTTCTCCGAGCAGTACTTC.

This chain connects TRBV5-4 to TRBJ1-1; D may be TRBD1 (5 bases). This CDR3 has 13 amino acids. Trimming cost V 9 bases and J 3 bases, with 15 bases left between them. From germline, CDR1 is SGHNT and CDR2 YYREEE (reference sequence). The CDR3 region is CATAERGDTEAFF. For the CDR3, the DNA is TGTGCCACCGCAGAGAGGGGTGACACTGAAGCTTTCTTT.

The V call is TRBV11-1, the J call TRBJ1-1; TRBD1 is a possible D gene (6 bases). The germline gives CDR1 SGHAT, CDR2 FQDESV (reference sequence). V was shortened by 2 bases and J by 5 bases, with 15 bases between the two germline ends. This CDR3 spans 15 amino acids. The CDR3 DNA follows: TGTGCCAGCAGCTTACCCGGGACAAAAGGGACTGAAGCTTTCTTT. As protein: CASSLPGTKGTEAFF.

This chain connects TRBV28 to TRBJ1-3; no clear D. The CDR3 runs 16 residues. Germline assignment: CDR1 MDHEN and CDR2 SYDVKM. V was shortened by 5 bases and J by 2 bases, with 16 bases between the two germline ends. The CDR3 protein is CASSGRGVGTGNTIYF. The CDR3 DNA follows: TGTGCCAGCAGTGGGCGCGGGGTTGGGACTGGAAACACCATATATTTT.

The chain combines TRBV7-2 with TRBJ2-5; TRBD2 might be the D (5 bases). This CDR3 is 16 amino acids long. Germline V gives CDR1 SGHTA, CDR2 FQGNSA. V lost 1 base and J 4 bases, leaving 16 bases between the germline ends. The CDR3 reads CASSLVRLRAGETQYF. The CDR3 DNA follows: TGTGCCAGCAGCTTAGTACGACTCCGGGCGGGAGAGACCCAGTACTTC.

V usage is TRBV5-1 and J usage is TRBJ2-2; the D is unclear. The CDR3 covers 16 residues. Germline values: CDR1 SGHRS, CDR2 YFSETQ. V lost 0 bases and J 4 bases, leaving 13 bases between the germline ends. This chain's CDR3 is CASSLVRSVPTGELFF. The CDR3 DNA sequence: TGCGCCAGCAGCTTGGTTCGGTCAGTCCCCACCGGGGAGCTGTTTTTT.